One sample yielded the 16 T cell receptor beta chains listed below, sequenced in a study of siplizumab effects on memory and regulatory T cells. TCRdb's table, derived via immunoSEQ multiplex PCR, lists solely in-frame clones and lacks some. The repertoire consists of over 50,000 clones, with roughly 85% occurring once and the leading ten covering around 3.8%. Sequences were obtained from memory CD4+ T cells sorted from blood. All receptors derive from a human donor in good health.

The chain couples TRBV19 to TRBJ1-5; 9 bases agree with TRBD1. There are 14 residues in the CDR3. Germline V gene sequence: CDR1 LNHDA, CDR2 SQIVND (reference sequence). Unmatched junction bases numbered 6, after V lost 5 bases and J lost 7 bases. CDR3 in amino acids: CASSVTGGEQPQHF. The CDR3 DNA is TGTGCCAGTAGTGTAACAGGGGGCGAGCAGCCCCAGCATTTT.

This clone was observed a single time. The V gene is TRBV19, the J gene TRBJ2-3, with D tentatively TRBD1 or TRBD2 (5 bases each). The V gene's germline CDR1 is LNHDA and CDR2 SQIVND (reference sequence). V was shortened by 2 bases and J by 6 bases, with 21 bases between the two germline ends. The CDR3 contains 17 residues. The CDR3 spells CASSIRGRGDPSDTQYF. CDR3 sequence (DNA): TGTGCCAGTAGTATAAGGGGTAGAGGGGACCCCAGTGATACGCAGTATTTT.

J is TRBJ2-7 and V is TRBV5-1; 11 bases are shared with TRBD2. Germline CDR1 reads SGHRS; CDR2 reads YFSETQ. V was pared by 6 bases and J by 6 bases, with 8 bases of the junction left unmatched. CDR3 length: 14 residues. The CDR3 DNA sequence: TGCGCCAGCACCGATACTAGCGGGAGCTCCGAGCAGTACTTC. Protein product: CASTDTSGSSEQYF.

Worth noting for this clone: The germline gene is not matched at one end of the junction; a read error may be the cause. The rearrangement joins TRBV7-7 to TRBJ2-1; TRBD1 or TRBD2 may be the D gene (5 bases each). The CDR3 is 17 amino acids. CDR1 is SSHAT and CDR2 is FNYEAQ in the germline V gene (reference sequence). The DNA for the CDR3 is TGTGCTAGCAGCTTGGGACCGCCGACGAGCTCCTACAATGAGCAGTTCTTC. Its translation is CASSLGPPTSSYNEQFF.

V is TRBV7-7 and J is TRBJ2-7; 9 nucleotides line up with TRBD1. From germline, CDR1 is SSHAT and CDR2 FNYEAQ (reference sequence). The CDR3 is 13 amino acids. The junction had 4 bases not matched to a gene; V was cut back by 1 base and J by 9 bases. CDR3 bases: TGTGCCAGCAGCTTAGGAGACAGGGGGAGGCAGTACTTC. It codes for CASSLGDRGRQYF.

This rearrangement joins TRBV7-9 to TRBJ2-7; maybe TRBD1 (6 bases). Germline values: CDR1 SEHNR, CDR2 FQNEAQ (reference sequence). V was cut by 5 bases and J by 1 base, with 12 bases left in between. This CDR3 has 14 residues. CDR3 nucleotide sequence: TGTGCCAGCAGCCCGCTGGACAGATCCTACGAGCAGTACTTC. Its protein is CASSPLDRSYEQYF.

The rearrangement uses TRBV4-1 and TRBJ1-5, with a tentative D call TRBD1 (5 bases). The CDR3 has 14 amino acids. The germline V and J ends were trimmed by 4 bases and 4 bases, with 11 bases remaining between them. Germline V CDR1 and CDR2: MGHRA, YSYEKL. The CDR3 DNA is TGCGCCAGCAGCCCTGGGACGGTGAATCAGCCCCAGCATTTT. It is translated as CASSPGTVNQPQHF.

The CDR3 protein is CASSLVGRGNSGANVLTF. Here the CDR3 DNA reads TGCGCCAGCAGCTTGGTCGGCAGGGGTAACTCTGGGGCCAACGTCCTGACTTTC. V gene TRBV5-1 combines with J gene TRBJ2-6; tentatively, D is TRBD1 (6 bases). There are 18 residues in the CDR3. The germline V and J ends were trimmed by 0 bases and 0 bases, with 13 bases remaining between them. Per germline, CDR1 SGHRS and CDR2 YFSETQ.

This clone has only one observation. This sequence joins TRBV21-1 and TRBJ2-2; TRBD2, as called in the table, went unchecked against the DNA. TRBV21-1 represents a pseudogene. The CDR3 extends over 18 amino acids. DNA of the CDR3: TGTGCCAGCAGCAAGCGTACTAGCGGGAGGGCGGACACCGGGGAGCTGTTTTTT. Amino acids: CASSKRTSGRADTGELFF.

V is TRBV9 and J is TRBJ1-6, with D possibly TRBD1 on 5 matching bases. V dropped 0 bases and J dropped 10 bases, with 8 bases sitting between them. The CDR3 covers 13 residues. Germline V CDR1 and CDR2: SGDLS, YYNGEE. CDR3 region: CASSVGRDSPLHF. The CDR3 DNA is TGTGCCAGCAGCGTAGGTAGGGACTCACCCCTCCACTTT.

The gene calls are TRBV11-2 and TRBJ2-5, with D unresolved. Germline V gene data show CDR1 as SGHAT and CDR2 as FQNNGV. The V and J ends lost 5 bases and 1 base respectively, with 14 bases between them. This CDR3 spans 15 amino acids. The CDR3 spells CASSLTNGIQETQYF. In nucleotides, the CDR3 is TGTGCCAGCAGCCTGACGAACGGAATCCAAGAGACCCAGTACTTC.

The chain carries TRBV18 and TRBJ1-2; D is possibly TRBD1 (6 bases). V was clipped by 2 bases and J by 6 bases, with 10 bases between them. Germline loops: CDR1 KGHSH, CDR2 LQKENI. The CDR3 sequence is 13 residues long. This CDR3 reads CASSPGGWDGYTF. In DNA, the CDR3 is TGTGCCAGCTCACCAGGGGGCTGGGATGGCTACACCTTC.

This sequence joins TRBV19 and TRBJ2-1; D ambiguous. CDR3 length: 13 residues. Trimming took 3 bases from V and 4 from J, leaving 7 bases between them. Germline V lookup: CDR1 LNHDA, CDR2 SQIVND (reference sequence). Here the CDR3 DNA reads TGTGCCAGTAGTATCAGCAGGTACAATGAGCAGTTCTTC. It codes for CASSISRYNEQFF. The full variable domain, its missing parts supplied by reference TRBV19 and TRBJ2-1, is DGGITQSPKYLFRKEGQNVTLSCEQNLNHDAMYWYRQDPGQGLRLIYYSQIVNDFQKGDIAEGYSVSREKKESFPLTVTSAQKNPTAFYLCASSISRYNEQFFGPGTRLTVL.

This clone was seen a few times. V gene TRBV7-3 combines with J gene TRBJ2-3; 7 positions match TRBD2. Per germline, CDR1 SGHTA and CDR2 FQGTGA. The CDR3 has 15 amino acids. V was pared by 4 bases and J by 2 bases, with 6 bases of the junction left unmatched. This CDR3 reads CASSSGGRATDTQYF. The DNA for the CDR3 is TGTGCCAGCAGCTCGGGTGGGAGGGCCACAGATACGCAGTATTTT.

The J gene is TRBJ2-3, the V gene TRBV5-6, with 8 positions matching TRBD2. The ends lost 4 bases at V and 5 bases at J; junction bases unmatched: 15. The CDR3 has 17 amino acids. CDR1 is SGHDT, CDR2 YYEEEE, per germline. CDR3 amino acids: CASSPTGGAAIGDTQYF. The DNA for the CDR3 is TGTGCCAGCAGCCCCACGGGGGGGGCCGCTATAGGAGATACGCAGTATTTT.

This sequence joins TRBV2 and TRBJ1-4; D is unclear. The CDR3 runs to 15 residues. The V end lost 1 base, the J end lost 10 bases, and 16 bases lay between the germline ends. The V gene's germline CDR1 is SNHLY and CDR2 FYNNEI. The CDR3 reads CASSEGKALGGKLFF. The CDR3 DNA reads TGTGCCAGCAGTGAAGGAAAGGCCCTCGGTGGAAAACTGTTTTTT.